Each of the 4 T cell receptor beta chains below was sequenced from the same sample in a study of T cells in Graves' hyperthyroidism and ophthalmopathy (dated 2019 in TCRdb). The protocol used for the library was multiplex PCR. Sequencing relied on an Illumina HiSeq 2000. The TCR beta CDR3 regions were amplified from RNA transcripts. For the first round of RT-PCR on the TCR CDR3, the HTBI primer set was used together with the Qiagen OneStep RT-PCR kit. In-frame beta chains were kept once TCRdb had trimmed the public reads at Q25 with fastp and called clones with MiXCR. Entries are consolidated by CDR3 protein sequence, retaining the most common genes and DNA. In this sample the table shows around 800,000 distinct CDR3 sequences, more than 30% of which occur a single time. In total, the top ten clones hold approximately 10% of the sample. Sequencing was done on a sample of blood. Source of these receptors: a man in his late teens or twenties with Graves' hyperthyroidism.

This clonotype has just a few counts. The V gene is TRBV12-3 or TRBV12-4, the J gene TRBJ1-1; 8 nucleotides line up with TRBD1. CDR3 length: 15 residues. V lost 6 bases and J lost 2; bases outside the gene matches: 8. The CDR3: CASSRPDRGNTEAFF. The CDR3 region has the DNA TGTGCCAGCAGCCGACCCGACAGGGGAAACACTGAAGCTTTCTTT.

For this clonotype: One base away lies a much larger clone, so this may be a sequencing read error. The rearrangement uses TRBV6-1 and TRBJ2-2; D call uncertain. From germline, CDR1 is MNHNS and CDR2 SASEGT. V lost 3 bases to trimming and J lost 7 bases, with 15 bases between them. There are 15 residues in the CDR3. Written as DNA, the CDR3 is TGTGCCAGCAGTGAGCCTACAGAACACGGCGGGGAGCTGTTTTTT. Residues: CASSEPTEHGGELFF.

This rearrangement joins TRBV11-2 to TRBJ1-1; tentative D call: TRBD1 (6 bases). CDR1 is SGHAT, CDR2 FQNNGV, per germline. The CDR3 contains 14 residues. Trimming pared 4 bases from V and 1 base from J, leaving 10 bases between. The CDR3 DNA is TGTGCCAGCAGCTGGGGGGCGTCGAACACTGAAGCTTTCTTT. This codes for CASSWGASNTEAFF. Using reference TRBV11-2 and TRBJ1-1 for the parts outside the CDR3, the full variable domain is EAGVAQSPRYKIIEKRQSVAFWCNPISGHATLYWYQQILGQGPKLLIQFQNNGVVDDSQLPKDRFSAERLKGVDSTLKIQPAKLEDSAVYLCASSWGASNTEAFFGQGTRLTVV.

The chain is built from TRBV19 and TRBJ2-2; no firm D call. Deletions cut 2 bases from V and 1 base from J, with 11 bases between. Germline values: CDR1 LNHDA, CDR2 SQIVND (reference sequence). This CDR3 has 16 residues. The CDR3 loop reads CASSIFSTKNTGELFF. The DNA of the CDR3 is TGTGCCAGTAGTATATTTAGTACTAAGAACACCGGGGAGCTGTTTTTT. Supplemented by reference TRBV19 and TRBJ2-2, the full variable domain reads DGGITQSPKYLFRKEGQNVTLSCEQNLNHDAMYWYRQDPGQGLRLIYYSQIVNDFQKGDIAEGYSVSREKKESFPLTVTSAQKNPTAFYLCASSIFSTKNTGELFFGEGSRLTVL.